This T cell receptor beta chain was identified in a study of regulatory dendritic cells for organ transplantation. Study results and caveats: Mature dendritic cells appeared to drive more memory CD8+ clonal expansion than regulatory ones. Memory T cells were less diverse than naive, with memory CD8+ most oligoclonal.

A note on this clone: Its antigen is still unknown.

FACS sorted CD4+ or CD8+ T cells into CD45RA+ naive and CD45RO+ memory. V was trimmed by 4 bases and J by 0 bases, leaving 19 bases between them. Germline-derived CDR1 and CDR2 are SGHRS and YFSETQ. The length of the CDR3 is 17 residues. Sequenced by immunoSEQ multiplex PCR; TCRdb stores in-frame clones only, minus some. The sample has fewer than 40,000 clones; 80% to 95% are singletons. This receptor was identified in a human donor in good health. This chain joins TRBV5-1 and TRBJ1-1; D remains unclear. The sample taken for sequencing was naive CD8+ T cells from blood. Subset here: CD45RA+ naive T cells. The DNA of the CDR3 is TGCGCCAGCAGCCCCGCCGGTCCAACCCTCCTGAACACTGAAGCTTTCTTT. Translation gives CASSPAGPTLLNTEAFF.